The 5 T cell receptor beta chains below come from one sample, sequenced in a study of beta chain features in type 1 diabetes. General study findings and limits: Shorter TCRB CDR3s, moderately but significantly so, were found in Type 1 diabetes patients in all four CD4+ subsets.

The isolated RNA, all of it, was reverse transcribed, so expressed TCRB transcripts were what got sequenced. Sequencing was performed with immunoSEQ multiplex PCR; in TCRdb, only in-frame clones are kept and a portion is missing. The data contain hundreds of thousands of clones, over 14% of them singletons. No cognate antigen is known for these TCRs. Sequenced: naive CD4+ T cells from blood. These receptors were taken from a man between 18 and 29 years old with type 1 diabetes.

The chain is built from TRBV15 and TRBJ2-3; TRBD1 matches 11 bases. Trimming cost V 1 base and J 3 bases; bases outside gene matches: 0. This CDR3 region has 15 residues. The germline V gene encodes CDR1 LNHNV and CDR2 YYDKDF (reference sequence). The CDR3 nucleotides read TGTGCCACCAGCAGAGGGGACAGGGGGACAGATACGCAGTATTTT. This gives the protein CATSRGDRGTDTQYF.

This clone was observed a handful of times. V is TRBV6-5 and J is TRBJ2-5, with D unclear. Germline CDR1 MNHEY, CDR2 SVGAGI. The CDR3 is 14 amino acids. Trimming took off 5 bases at V and 1 base at J, with 11 bases between the two ends. CDR3 protein: CASSRSQSQETQYF. The CDR3 bases are TGTGCCAGCAGTAGGAGTCAGTCCCAAGAGACCCAGTACTTC.

This clone was recorded a few times. V is TRBV7-2 and J is TRBJ1-1, with a tentative D call TRBD1 (5 bases). V lost 5 bases to trimming and J lost 1 base, with 11 bases between them. CDR3 length equals 14 residues. Germline V gene data show CDR1 as SGHTA and CDR2 as FQGNSA. CDR3 region: CASSPRQGNTEAFF. The CDR3, as DNA: TGTGCCAGCAGCCCCCGGCAGGGGAACACTGAAGCTTTCTTT.

In this sample, this clone turned up a few times. The chain has TRBV19 and TRBJ1-6, with 9 bases aligning to TRBD1. The germline V gene has CDR1 LNHDA and CDR2 SQIVND (reference sequence). The CDR3 is 15 amino acids. J gave up 11 bases and V 5 bases, and 10 bases lay outside the gene matches. The DNA of the CDR3 is TGTGCCAGTAGTCCACCGGACAGGGGCTTTACACCCCTCCACTTT. Translated: CASSPPDRGFTPLHF.

The rearrangement uses TRBV7-8 and TRBJ1-6, with D possibly TRBD1 on 6 matching bases. The CDR3 has 15 amino acids. The germline V and J ends were trimmed by 1 base and 7 bases, with 11 bases remaining between them. Germline-derived CDR1 and CDR2 are SGHVS and FQNEAQ. The CDR3: CASSLVYRGNSPLHF. CDR3 coding DNA: TGTGCCAGCAGCTTAGTATATAGGGGGAATTCACCCCTCCACTTT.